This T cell receptor (beta chain) was recorded in a study of graft-versus-host responses after intestinal transplantation. About the study: Anti-thymocyte globulin served as induction for all recipients, who then took tacrolimus and steroids for about three years.

Concerning this clone: Its antigen is as yet unknown.

Method: immunoSEQ multiplex PCR; TCRdb's copy keeps in-frame clones and lacks some. The sample consists of almost 40,000 clones, nearly 95% of them appearing once. Study-wide points: Within allografts, high graft-versus-host to host-versus-graft clonal ratios were seen among patients with graft-donor T cell macrochimerism. Early post-transplant HvG declines were associated with peak circulating GvH clone levels.

Per germline, CDR1 LGHNA and CDR2 YNFKEQ. V was clipped by 1 base and J by 6 bases, with 18 bases between them. The CDR3 extends over 16 amino acids. The sample here was unstimulated CD8+ T cells sorted from spleen or lymph node cells, taken before transplant. This sequence joins TRBV4-2 and TRBJ1-2; D is unresolved. The source is a human donor who was the organ donor for an intestinal transplant. The CDR3: CASSQGPLSGVDGYTF. The DNA of the CDR3 is TGTGCCAGCAGCCAAGGACCGTTGTCGGGCGTTGATGGCTACACCTTC.